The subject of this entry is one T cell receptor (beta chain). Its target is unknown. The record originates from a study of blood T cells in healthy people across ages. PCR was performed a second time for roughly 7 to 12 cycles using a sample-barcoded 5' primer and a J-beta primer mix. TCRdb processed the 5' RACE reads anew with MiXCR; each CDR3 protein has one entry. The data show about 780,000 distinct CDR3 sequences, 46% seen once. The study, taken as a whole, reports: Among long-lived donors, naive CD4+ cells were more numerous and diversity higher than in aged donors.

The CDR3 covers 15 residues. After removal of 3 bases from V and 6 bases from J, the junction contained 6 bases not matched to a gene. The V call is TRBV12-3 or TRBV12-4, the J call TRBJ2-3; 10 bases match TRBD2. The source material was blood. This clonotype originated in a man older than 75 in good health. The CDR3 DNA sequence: TGTGCCAGCAGTTTGAGTCTAGCGGGAGAGGATACGCAGTATTTT. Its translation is CASSLSLAGEDTQYF.